The 27 T cell receptor beta chains in this list originate from one sample, sequenced in a study of T cell changes during pregnancy in multiple sclerosis. Assay used: immunoSEQ multiplex PCR; TCRdb lists only in-frame clones, some missing. The sample records tens of thousands of clones, around 93% being singletons. This specimen was CD4+ T cells from peripheral blood mononuclear cells, taken after pregnancy. All receptors come from a female donor with multiple sclerosis, enrolled in a pregnancy study.

This chain uses TRBV5-8 with TRBJ2-4; TRBD2 might be the D (6 bases). Germline V CDR1 and CDR2: SGHTS, YDEGEE. V lost 3 bases and J lost 0, with 10 bases in between. The CDR3 is made up of 15 amino acids. CDR3 loop: CASSSLAVAKNIQYF. CDR3 coding DNA: TGTGCCAGCAGCTCCTTAGCGGTAGCCAAAAACATTCAGTACTTC.

The chain joins TRBV4-1 to TRBJ1-5, with D possibly matching TRBD1 (6 bases). V was cut by 0 bases and J by 3 bases, with 12 bases left in between. Germline CDR1 and CDR2: MGHRA and YSYEKL. This CDR3 spans 16 amino acids. CDR3 sequence: CASSQEGAQVNQPQHF. The DNA for the CDR3 is TGCGCCAGCAGCCAAGAGGGGGCGCAGGTCAATCAGCCCCAGCATTTT.

The V gene is TRBV5-1, the J gene TRBJ2-7; tentative D call: TRBD2 (5 bases). Per the germline V gene, CDR1 is SGHRS and CDR2 is YFSETQ. The CDR3 covers 14 residues. V lost 0 bases to trimming and J lost 5 bases, with 12 bases between them. The CDR3 DNA is TGCGCCAGCAGCTTGGTTCCGGGATCGCACGAGCAGTACTTC. It is translated as CASSLVPGSHEQYF.

V is TRBV30 and J is TRBJ1-1; D gene ambiguous. Germline V lookup: CDR1 GTSNPN, CDR2 SVGIG (reference sequence). Deletions cut 3 bases from V and 0 bases from J, with 11 bases between. This CDR3 comprises 14 residues. This chain's CDR3 is CAWSKLAMNTEAFF. CDR3 nucleotides: TGTGCCTGGAGCAAGCTCGCCATGAACACTGAAGCTTTCTTT.

The V gene is TRBV15, the J gene TRBJ1-2; D is uncertain. Germline values: CDR1 LNHNV, CDR2 YYDKDF (reference sequence). The CDR3 length is 15 residues. V was pared by 0 bases and J by 8 bases, with 16 bases between. CDR3 coding DNA: TGTGCCACCAGCAGAGATTTTGAGGGTATCTACGGCTACACCTTC. This encodes CATSRDFEGIYGYTF.

This clone was observed once. This rearrangement joins TRBV19 to TRBJ2-7; 10 bases are shared with TRBD2. CDR3 size: 14 residues. CDR1 and CDR2 (germline): LNHDA, SQIVND (reference sequence). V dropped 3 bases and J dropped 4; count of bases not matched to a gene: 3. CDR3 DNA: TGTGCCAGTAGTATGAGCGGGAGGGGGTACGAGCAGTACTTC. Its translation is CASSMSGRGYEQYF.

The rearrangement uses TRBV5-1 and TRBJ2-7; TRBD1 matches 9 bases. This CDR3 has 14 amino acids. The trim removed 4 bases at V and 3 bases at J, leaving 5 bases unmatched. Germline values: CDR1 SGHRS, CDR2 YFSETQ. CDR3: CASSPQGALYEQYF. Written as DNA, the CDR3 is TGCGCCAGCAGCCCACAGGGGGCCCTCTACGAGCAGTACTTC. Together with reference TRBV5-1 and TRBJ2-7, the CDR3 gives the full variable domain: KAGVTQTPRYLIKTRGQQVTLSCSPISGHRSVSWYQQTPGQGLQFLFEYFSETQRNKGNFPGRFSGRQFSNSRSEMNVSTLELGDSALYLCASSPQGALYEQYFGPGTRLTVT.

The rearrangement links TRBV7-9 to TRBJ2-5; TRBD1 matches at 10 bases. Germline CDR1 reads SEHNR; CDR2 reads FQNEAQ (reference sequence). V lost 5 bases to trimming and J lost 4 bases; unmatched junction nucleotides: 7. The CDR3 totals 15 residues. The CDR3 DNA reads TGTGCCAGCAGCACACGACAGGGGGCGAGAGAGACCCAGTACTTC. It translates to CASSTRQGARETQYF. The variable domain in full, completed from reference TRBV7-9 and TRBJ2-5, reads DTGVSQNPRHKITKRGQNVTFRCDPISEHNRLYWYRQTLGQGPEFLTYFQNEAQLEKSRLLSDRFSAERPKGSFSTLEIQRTEQGDSAMYLCASSTRQGARETQYFGPGTRLLVL.

The chain carries TRBV4-3 and TRBJ1-2; a weak D match, TRBD1 (6 bases). With 0 bases removed from V and 5 bases from J, the gap between germline ends came to 13 bases. The CDR3 spans 15 residues. Germline V gene sequence: CDR1 LGHNA, CDR2 YSLEER. The CDR3 DNA reads as TGCGCCAGCAGCCAAGATCTACCGGGGACATATGGCTACACCTTC. It codes for CASSQDLPGTYGYTF.

V usage is TRBV5-4 and J usage is TRBJ2-2, with TRBD1 identical over 7 bases. V gave up 4 bases and J gave up 3 bases; unmatched junction bases: 15. This CDR3 has 18 amino acids. Per the germline V gene, CDR1 is SGHNT and CDR2 is YYREEE (reference sequence). This chain's CDR3 is CASSRNRGRLPDTGELFF. The CDR3 nucleotides are TGTGCCAGCAGCAGAAACAGGGGTCGACTCCCCGACACCGGGGAGCTGTTTTTT.

CDR3 coding DNA: TGTGCCAGCAGTGAGGACAGGGGAGGTCGTGGCTACACCTTC. Protein: CASSEDRGGRGYTF. The rearrangement uses TRBV2 and TRBJ1-2; 9 bases match TRBD1. There are 14 residues in the CDR3. Unmatched junction bases numbered 6, after V lost 3 bases and J lost 7 bases. Looked up from germline, CDR1 is SNHLY and CDR2 is FYNNEI.

The rearrangement joins TRBV9 to TRBJ2-7; 8 nucleotides align to TRBD1. Germline CDR1 SGDLS, CDR2 YYNGEE. This CDR3 contains 15 residues. Unmatched junction bases numbered 11, after V lost 3 bases and J lost 6 bases. CDR3 in amino acids: CASSGVGQAFAEQYF. CDR3 sequence (DNA): TGTGCCAGCAGCGGAGTGGGACAGGCTTTCGCCGAGCAGTACTTC.

The chain combines TRBV21-1 with TRBJ1-5; TRBD1 is taken as the D call from the table, unchecked against the DNA. TRBV21-1 is a recognized pseudogene. The CDR3 spans 14 residues. The CDR3 DNA reads as TGTGCCAGCAGCAAAGGGGCAGGGAATCAGCCCCAGCATTTT. It specifies CASSKGAGNQPQHF.

The rearrangement uses TRBV6-6 and TRBJ2-5, with 9 bases matching TRBD1. The CDR3 has 16 amino acids. Germline loops: CDR1 MNHNY, CDR2 SVGAGI (reference sequence). The V and J ends lost 2 bases and 5 bases, in that order; junction bases with no gene match: 9. CDR3 in DNA: TGTGCCAGCAGTTACAGACCACAGGGGGCCTGGGAGACCCAGTACTTC. Its protein product is CASSYRPQGAWETQYF.

V usage is TRBV7-2 and J usage is TRBJ2-7; D gene uncertain. Germline-derived CDR1 and CDR2 are SGHTA and FQGNSA. The CDR3 is made up of 14 amino acids. The germline V and J ends were trimmed by 5 bases and 2 bases, with 13 bases remaining between them. CDR3 sequence (DNA): TGTGCCAGCAGCCCCCAGACGGGTACCTACGAGCAGTACTTC. As protein: CASSPQTGTYEQYF.

The chain uses TRBV2 and TRBJ2-7; no firm D call. This CDR3 spans 14 amino acids. Trimming shortened V by 3 bases and J by 0 bases, and 9 bases separated the two germline ends. Germline V CDR1 and CDR2: SNHLY, FYNNEI. As DNA, the CDR3 is TGTGCCAGCAGTGAGCGAGAAAGCTCCTACGAGCAGTACTTC. Amino acid sequence: CASSERESSYEQYF.

CDR3 region: CSVVGGNYGYTF. CDR3 nucleotides: TGCAGCGTTGTGGGGGGGAACTATGGCTACACCTTC. The chain uses TRBV29-1 and TRBJ1-2, with a tentative D call TRBD1 (5 bases). V was trimmed by 4 bases and J by 2 bases, leaving 8 bases between them. This CDR3 has 12 amino acids. In germline, CDR1 is SQVTM, CDR2 ANQGSEA.

This chain joins TRBV18 and TRBJ1-1, with TRBD1 matching 7 bases. Trimming took 3 bases from V and 0 from J; bases not matched to a gene: 1. This CDR3 contains 14 residues. The germline CDR1 and CDR2 sequences are KGHSH and LQKENI. The DNA of the CDR3 is TGTGCCAGCTCACCCGACAGGGTGAACACTGAAGCTTTCTTT. Translation: CASSPDRVNTEAFF. Variable domain in full (rest from reference TRBV18 and TRBJ1-1): NAGVMQNPRHLVRRRGQEARLRCSPMKGHSHVYWYRQLPEEGLKFMVYLQKENIIDESGMPKERFSAEFPKEGPSILRIQQVVRGDSAAYFCASSPDRVNTEAFFGQGTRLTVV.

CDR3 in DNA: TGTGCCAGCAGTTTACGTAGGGTTATAGGGGCAGGGGAGCAGTACTTC. Translation gives CASSLRRVIGAGEQYF. The rearrangement links TRBV28 to TRBJ2-7; maybe TRBD1 (5 bases). CDR3 length equals 16 residues. V lost 2 bases and J lost 7, with 21 bases in between. Germline V gives CDR1 MDHEN, CDR2 SYDVKM.

This chain joins TRBV7-2 and TRBJ1-1, with D perhaps matching TRBD1 (5 bases). V gave up 5 bases and J gave up 1 base, with 8 bases separating them. Per the germline V gene, CDR1 is SGHTA and CDR2 is FQGNSA. The length of the CDR3 is 13 residues. The CDR3 DNA reads as TGTGCCAGCAGCCGCCAGGGGAACACTGAAGCTTTCTTT. Translated: CASSRQGNTEAFF.

The table lists this clone with a few counts. The chain is built from TRBV29-1 and TRBJ1-3; D remains unclear. V lost 4 bases and J 0 bases, leaving 10 bases between the germline ends. This CDR3 spans 14 amino acids. Germline V CDR1 and CDR2: SQVTM, ANQGSEA. The CDR3 sequence is CSVGSGSSGNTIYF. CDR3 DNA sequence: TGCAGCGTTGGAAGCGGGAGCTCTGGAAACACCATATATTTT.

The rearrangement joins TRBV4-3 to TRBJ1-1; 9 positions match TRBD1. Germline CDR1 and CDR2: LGHNA and YSLEER. V shed 4 bases, J shed 8 bases, and the junction held 14 bases outside the gene matches. This CDR3 region has 16 residues. In nucleotides, the CDR3 is TGCGCCAGCAGCCTGGGACAGGGCTCGTCTCTGTCGGAAGCTTTCTTT. Residues: CASSLGQGSSLSEAFF.

The V call is TRBV11-1, the J call TRBJ2-1; 9 positions agree with TRBD1. The CDR3 is 16 residues long. With V trimmed by 5 bases and J by 7 bases, 12 bases remained unmatched. Per the germline V gene, CDR1 is SGHAT and CDR2 is FQDESV (reference sequence). The CDR3 region is CASSASDRGIKNEQFF. CDR3 bases: TGTGCCAGCAGCGCCTCGGACAGGGGAATTAAGAATGAGCAGTTCTTC.

This clone was observed a few times. The rearrangement links TRBV18 to TRBJ1-1; a possible D gene is TRBD1 (6 bases). The CDR3 contains 14 residues. V lost 4 bases to trimming and J lost 0 bases, with 9 bases between them. In germline, CDR1 is KGHSH, CDR2 LQKENI. This CDR3 reads CASSQDRLNTEAFF. In nucleotides, the CDR3 is TGTGCCAGCTCACAGGACAGACTGAACACTGAAGCTTTCTTT.

This clone was seen just once. J is TRBJ1-2 and V is TRBV28; D gene ambiguous. Trimming shortened V by 6 bases and J by 0 bases, and 8 bases separated the two germline ends. The V gene's germline CDR1 is MDHEN and CDR2 SYDVKM. There are 13 residues in the CDR3. The CDR3 DNA reads TGTGCCAGCAGCCACAAAGCTAACTATGGCTACACCTTC. This translates into CASSHKANYGYTF.

The genes are TRBV19 and TRBJ2-5; 12 bases are shared with TRBD2. The germline gives CDR1 LNHDA, CDR2 SQIVND (reference sequence). V was clipped by 4 bases and J by 4 bases; unmatched bases: 4. CDR3 length: 15 amino acids. The CDR3 region is CASSTTGLAGETQYF. The CDR3, as DNA: TGTGCCAGTAGTACTACGGGACTAGCGGGAGAGACCCAGTACTTC.

The V gene is TRBV9, the J gene TRBJ2-1; 9 bases fit TRBD2. This CDR3 has 17 amino acids. Germline lookup yields CDR1 SGDLS and CDR2 YYNGEE. Trimming took 3 bases from V and 9 from J; bases not matched to a gene: 16. The CDR3 region is CASSERLVAGVVGEQFF. The CDR3 region has the DNA TGTGCCAGCAGCGAGCGGCTGGTAGCGGGAGTAGTGGGTGAGCAGTTCTTC.